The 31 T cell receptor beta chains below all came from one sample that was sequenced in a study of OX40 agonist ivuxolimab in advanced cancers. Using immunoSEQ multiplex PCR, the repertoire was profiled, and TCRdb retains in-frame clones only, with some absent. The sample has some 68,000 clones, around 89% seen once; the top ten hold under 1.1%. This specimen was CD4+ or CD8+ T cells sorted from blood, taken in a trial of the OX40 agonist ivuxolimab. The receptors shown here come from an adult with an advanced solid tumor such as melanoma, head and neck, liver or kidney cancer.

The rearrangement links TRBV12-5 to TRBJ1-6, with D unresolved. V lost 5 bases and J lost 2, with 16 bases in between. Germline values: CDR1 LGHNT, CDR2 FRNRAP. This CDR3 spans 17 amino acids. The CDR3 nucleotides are TGTGCTAGTGGTCCAGATGAAAGGCCACCCTATAATTCACCCCTCCACTTT. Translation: CASGPDERPPYNSPLHF. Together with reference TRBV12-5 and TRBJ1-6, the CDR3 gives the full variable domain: DARVTQTPRHKVTEMGQEVTMRCQPILGHNTVFWYRQTMMQGLELLAYFRNRAPLDDSGMPKDRFSAEMPDATLATLKIQPSEPRDSAVYFCASGPDERPPYNSPLHFGNGTRLTVT.

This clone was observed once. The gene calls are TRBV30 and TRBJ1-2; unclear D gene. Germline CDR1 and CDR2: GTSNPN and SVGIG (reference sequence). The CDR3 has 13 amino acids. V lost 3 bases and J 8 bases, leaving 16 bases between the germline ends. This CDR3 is CAWSPVYDGGYTF. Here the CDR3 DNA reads TGTGCCTGGAGCCCAGTATATGACGGCGGCTACACCTTC.

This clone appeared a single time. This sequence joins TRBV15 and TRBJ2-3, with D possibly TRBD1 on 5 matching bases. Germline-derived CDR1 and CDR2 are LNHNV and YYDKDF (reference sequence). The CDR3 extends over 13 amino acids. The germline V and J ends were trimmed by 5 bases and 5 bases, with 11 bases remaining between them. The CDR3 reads CATSSIGQDTQYF. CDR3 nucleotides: TGTGCCACCAGCTCTATTGGACAAGATACGCAGTATTTT.

In DNA, the CDR3 is TGTGCCAGCAGCCCCTTCCTCGCGGGAGGGCCGAACACCGGGGAGCTGTTTTTT. Translating gives CASSPFLAGGPNTGELFF. This chain links TRBV7-2 with TRBJ2-2; 9 bases are shared with TRBD2. The CDR3 runs 18 residues. From germline, CDR1 is SGHTA and CDR2 FQGNSA. V trimming: 5 bases; J trimming: 0 bases; junction bases outside the gene matches: 10. Drawing the rest from reference TRBV7-2 and TRBJ2-2, the complete variable domain is GAGVSQSPSNKVTEKGKDVELRCDPISGHTALYWYRQSLGQGLEFLIYFQGNSAPDKSGLPSDRFSAERTGGSVSTLTIQRTQQEDSAVYLCASSPFLAGGPNTGELFFGEGSRLTVL.

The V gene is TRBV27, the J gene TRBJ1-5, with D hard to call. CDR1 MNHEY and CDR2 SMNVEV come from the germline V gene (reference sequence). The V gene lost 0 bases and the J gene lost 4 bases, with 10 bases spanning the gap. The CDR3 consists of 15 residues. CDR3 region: CASSLSLVLNQPQHF. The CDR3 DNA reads TGTGCCAGCAGTTTATCTCTTGTATTGAATCAGCCCCAGCATTTT.

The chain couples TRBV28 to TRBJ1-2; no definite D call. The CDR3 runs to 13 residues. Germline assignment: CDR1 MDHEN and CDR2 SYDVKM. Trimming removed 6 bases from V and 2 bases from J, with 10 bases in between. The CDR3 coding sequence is TGTGCCAGCAGCTATGACATAAACTATGGCTACACCTTC. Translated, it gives CASSYDINYGYTF.

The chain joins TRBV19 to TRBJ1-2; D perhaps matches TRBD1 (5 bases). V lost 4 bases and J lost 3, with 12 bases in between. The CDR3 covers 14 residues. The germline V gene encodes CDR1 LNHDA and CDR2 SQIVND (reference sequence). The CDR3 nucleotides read TGTGCCAGTAGTAGGGGGACGGACCACTATGGCTACACCTTC. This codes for CASSRGTDHYGYTF.

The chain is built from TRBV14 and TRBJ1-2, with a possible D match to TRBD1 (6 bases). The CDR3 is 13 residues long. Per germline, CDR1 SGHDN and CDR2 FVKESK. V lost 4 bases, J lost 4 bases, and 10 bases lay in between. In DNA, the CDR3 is TGTGCCAGCAGCCTAACACAGGGCTATGGCTACACCTTC. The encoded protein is CASSLTQGYGYTF.

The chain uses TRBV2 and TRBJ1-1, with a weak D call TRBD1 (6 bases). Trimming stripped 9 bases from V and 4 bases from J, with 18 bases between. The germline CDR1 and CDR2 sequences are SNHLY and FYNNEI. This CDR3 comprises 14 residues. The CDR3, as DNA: TGTGCCAGAAGCACCGGCAGGGGCAGCACTGAAGCTTTCTTT. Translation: CARSTGRGSTEAFF. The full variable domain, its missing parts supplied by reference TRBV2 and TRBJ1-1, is EPEVTQTPSHQVTQMGQEVILRCVPISNHLYFYWYRQILGQKVEFLVSFYNNEISEKSEIFDDQFSVERPDGSNFTLKIRSTKLEDSAMYFCARSTGRGSTEAFFGQGTRLTVV.

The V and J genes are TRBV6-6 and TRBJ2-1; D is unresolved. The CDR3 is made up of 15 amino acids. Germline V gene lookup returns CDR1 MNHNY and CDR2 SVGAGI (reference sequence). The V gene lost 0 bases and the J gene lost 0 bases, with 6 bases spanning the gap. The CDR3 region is CASSYSSSSYNEQFF. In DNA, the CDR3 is TGTGCCAGCAGTTACTCGTCGAGCTCCTACAATGAGCAGTTCTTC.

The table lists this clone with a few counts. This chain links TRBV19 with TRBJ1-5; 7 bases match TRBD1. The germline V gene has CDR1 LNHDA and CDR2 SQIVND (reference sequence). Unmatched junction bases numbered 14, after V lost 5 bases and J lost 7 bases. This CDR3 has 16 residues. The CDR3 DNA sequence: TGTGCCAGTAGTCCCCGTTTGCAGGGGGAGGGACAGCCCCAGCATTTT. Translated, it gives CASSPRLQGEGQPQHF. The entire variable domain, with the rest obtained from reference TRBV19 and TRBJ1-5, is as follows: DGGITQSPKYLFRKEGQNVTLSCEQNLNHDAMYWYRQDPGQGLRLIYYSQIVNDFQKGDIAEGYSVSREKKESFPLTVTSAQKNPTAFYLCASSPRLQGEGQPQHFGDGTRLSIL.

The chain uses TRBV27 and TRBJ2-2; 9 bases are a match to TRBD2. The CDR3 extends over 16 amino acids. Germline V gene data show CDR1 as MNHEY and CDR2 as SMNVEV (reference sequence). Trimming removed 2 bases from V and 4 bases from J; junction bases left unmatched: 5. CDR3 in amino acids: CASSLAGGLGTGELFF. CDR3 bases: TGTGCCAGCAGTTTAGCGGGGGGGTTGGGCACCGGGGAGCTGTTTTTT.

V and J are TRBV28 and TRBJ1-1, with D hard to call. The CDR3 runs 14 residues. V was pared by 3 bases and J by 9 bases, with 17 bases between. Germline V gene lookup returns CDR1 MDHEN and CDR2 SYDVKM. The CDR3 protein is CASSFVGSGPKAFF. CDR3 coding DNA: TGTGCCAGCAGTTTCGTGGGTTCAGGTCCTAAAGCTTTCTTT.

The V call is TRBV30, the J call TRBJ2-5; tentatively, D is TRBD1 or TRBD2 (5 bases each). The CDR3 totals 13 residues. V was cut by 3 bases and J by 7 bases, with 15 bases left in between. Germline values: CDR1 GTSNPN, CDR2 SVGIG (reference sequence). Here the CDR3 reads CAWSTGGRVTQYF. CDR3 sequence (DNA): TGTGCCTGGAGCACTGGGGGTCGGGTGACCCAGTACTTC.

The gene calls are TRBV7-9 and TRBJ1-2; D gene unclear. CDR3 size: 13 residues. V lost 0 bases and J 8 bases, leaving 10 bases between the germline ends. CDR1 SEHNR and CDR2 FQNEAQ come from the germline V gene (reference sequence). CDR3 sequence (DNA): TGTGCCAGCAGCTTAGCGCAAGGGCAAGGCTACACCTTC. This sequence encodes CASSLAQGQGYTF.

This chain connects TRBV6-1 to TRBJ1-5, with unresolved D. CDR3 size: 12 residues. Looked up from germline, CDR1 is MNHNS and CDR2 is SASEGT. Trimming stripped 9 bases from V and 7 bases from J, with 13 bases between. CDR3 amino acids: CASWELDQPQHF. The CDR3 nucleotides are TGTGCCAGTTGGGAGTTAGACCAGCCCCAGCATTTT.

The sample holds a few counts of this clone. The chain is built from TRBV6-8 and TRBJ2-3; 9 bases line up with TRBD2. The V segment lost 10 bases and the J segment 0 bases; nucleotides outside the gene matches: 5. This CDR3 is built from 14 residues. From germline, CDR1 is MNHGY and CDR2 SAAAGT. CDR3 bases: TGTGCCATCCCTAGCGGGATTAGCACAGATACGCAGTATTTT. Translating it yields CAIPSGISTDTQYF.

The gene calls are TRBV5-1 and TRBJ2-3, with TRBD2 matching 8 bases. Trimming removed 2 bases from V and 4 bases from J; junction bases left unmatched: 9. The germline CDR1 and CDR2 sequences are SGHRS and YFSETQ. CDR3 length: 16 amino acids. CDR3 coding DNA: TGCGCCAGCAGCTTTTCGGGAGGGGCCGGCGCAGATACGCAGTATTTT. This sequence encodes CASSFSGGAGADTQYF.

CDR3 sequence reads: CASSISGTRNMFF. The DNA for the CDR3 is TGTGCCAGTAGTATCTCGGGGACCCGGAATATGTTCTTC. The chain has TRBV19 and TRBJ2-1; D assignment may be TRBD1 or TRBD2 (5 bases each). The CDR3 covers 13 residues. Germline assignment: CDR1 LNHDA and CDR2 SQIVND (reference sequence). The V end was cut by 3 bases, the J end by 15 bases, with 18 bases between.

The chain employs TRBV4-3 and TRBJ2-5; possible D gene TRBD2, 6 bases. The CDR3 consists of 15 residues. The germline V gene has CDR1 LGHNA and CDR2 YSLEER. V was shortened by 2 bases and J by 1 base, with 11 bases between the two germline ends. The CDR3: CASSQSGGAQETQYF. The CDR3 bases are TGCGCCAGCAGCCAATCGGGCGGGGCCCAAGAGACCCAGTACTTC.

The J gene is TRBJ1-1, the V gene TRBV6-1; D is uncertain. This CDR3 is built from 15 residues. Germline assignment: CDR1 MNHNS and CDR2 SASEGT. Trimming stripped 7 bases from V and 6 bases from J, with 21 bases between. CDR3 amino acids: CASTQPEGGRPEAFF. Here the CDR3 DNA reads TGTGCCAGCACCCAACCGGAGGGAGGGAGGCCTGAAGCTTTCTTT.

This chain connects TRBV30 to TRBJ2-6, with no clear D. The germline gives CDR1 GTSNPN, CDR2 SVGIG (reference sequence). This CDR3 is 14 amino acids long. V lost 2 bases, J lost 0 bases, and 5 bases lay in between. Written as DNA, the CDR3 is TGTGCCTGGAGTCTTAGCTCTGGGGCCAACGTCCTGACTTTC. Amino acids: CAWSLSSGANVLTF.

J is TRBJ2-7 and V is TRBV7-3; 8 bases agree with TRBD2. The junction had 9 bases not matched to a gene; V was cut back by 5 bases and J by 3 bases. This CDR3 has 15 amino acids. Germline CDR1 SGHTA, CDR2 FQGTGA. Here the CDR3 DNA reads TGTGCCAGCAGCCCCGATAGCGGGGATTTCTACGAGCAGTACTTC. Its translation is CASSPDSGDFYEQYF.

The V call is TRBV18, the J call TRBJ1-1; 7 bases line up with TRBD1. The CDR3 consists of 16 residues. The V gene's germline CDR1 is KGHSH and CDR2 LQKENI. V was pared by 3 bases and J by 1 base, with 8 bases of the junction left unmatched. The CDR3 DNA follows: TGTGCCAGCTCACCTACGACAGGGAGGAAGAACACTGAAGCTTTCTTT. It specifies CASSPTTGRKNTEAFF.

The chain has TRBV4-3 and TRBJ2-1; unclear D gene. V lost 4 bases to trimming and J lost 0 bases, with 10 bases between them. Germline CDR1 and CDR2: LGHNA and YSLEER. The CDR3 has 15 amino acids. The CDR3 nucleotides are TGCGCCAGCAGCCCCCGGGTAGACTCCTACAATGAGCAGTTCTTC. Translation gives CASSPRVDSYNEQFF.

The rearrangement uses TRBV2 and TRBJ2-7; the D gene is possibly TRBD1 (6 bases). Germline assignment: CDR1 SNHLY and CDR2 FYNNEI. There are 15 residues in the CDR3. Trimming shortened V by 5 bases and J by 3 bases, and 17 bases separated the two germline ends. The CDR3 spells CASSRDIGQSYEQYF. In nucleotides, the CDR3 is TGTGCCAGCAGTCGGGATATCGGACAGAGCTACGAGCAGTACTTC.

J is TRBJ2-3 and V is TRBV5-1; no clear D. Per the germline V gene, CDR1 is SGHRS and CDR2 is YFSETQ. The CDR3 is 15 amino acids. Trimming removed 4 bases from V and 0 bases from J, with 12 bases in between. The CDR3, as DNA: TGCGCCAGCAGCCCCGGGCGGTATAGCACAGATACGCAGTATTTT. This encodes CASSPGRYSTDTQYF.

CDR3 nucleotides: TGTGCCAGCAGTCGGGGCACTAGCAATCAGCCCCAGCATTTT. It is translated as CASSRGTSNQPQHF. The chain carries TRBV2 and TRBJ1-5; D is perhaps TRBD1 (5 bases). CDR3 length equals 14 residues. Germline V gene data show CDR1 as SNHLY and CDR2 as FYNNEI. The V and J ends lost 5 bases and 0 bases respectively, with 8 bases between them.

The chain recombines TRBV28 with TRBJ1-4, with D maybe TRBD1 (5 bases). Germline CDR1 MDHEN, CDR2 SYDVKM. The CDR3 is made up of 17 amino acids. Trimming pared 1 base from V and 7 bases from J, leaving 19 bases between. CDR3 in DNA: TGTGCCAGCAGTTTATACAGGCCTCCGGCAACTGGTGAAAAACTGTTTTTT. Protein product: CASSLYRPPATGEKLFF.

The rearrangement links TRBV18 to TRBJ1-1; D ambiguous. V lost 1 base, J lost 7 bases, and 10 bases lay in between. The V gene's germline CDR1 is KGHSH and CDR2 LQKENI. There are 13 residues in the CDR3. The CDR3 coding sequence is TGTGCCAGCTCACCACTGGACGGAGGTGAAGCTTTCTTT. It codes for CASSPLDGGEAFF.

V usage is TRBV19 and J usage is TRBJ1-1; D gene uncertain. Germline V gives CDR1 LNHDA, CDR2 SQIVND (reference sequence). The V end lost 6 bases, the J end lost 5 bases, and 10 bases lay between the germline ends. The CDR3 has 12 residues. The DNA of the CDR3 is TGTGCCAGTAGGAGTGGAGGGACTGAAGCTTTCTTT. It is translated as CASRSGGTEAFF.